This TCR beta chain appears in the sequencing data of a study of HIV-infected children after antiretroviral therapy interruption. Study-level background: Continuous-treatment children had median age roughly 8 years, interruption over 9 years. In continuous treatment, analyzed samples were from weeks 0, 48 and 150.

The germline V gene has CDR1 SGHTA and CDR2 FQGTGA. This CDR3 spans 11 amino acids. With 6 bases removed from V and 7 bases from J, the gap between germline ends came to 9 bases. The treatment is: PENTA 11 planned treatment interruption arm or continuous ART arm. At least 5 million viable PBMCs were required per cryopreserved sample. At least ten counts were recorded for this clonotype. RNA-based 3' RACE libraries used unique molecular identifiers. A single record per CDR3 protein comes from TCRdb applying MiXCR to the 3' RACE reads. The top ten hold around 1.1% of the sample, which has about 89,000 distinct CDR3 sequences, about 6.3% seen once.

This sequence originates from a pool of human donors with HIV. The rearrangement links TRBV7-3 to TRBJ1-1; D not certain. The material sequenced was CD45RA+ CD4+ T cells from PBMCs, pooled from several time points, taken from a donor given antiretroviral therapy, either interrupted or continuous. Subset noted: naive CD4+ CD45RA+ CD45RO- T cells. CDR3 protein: CASSLKGEAFF. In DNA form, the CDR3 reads TGTGCCAGCAGTCTTAAAGGTGAAGCTTTCTTT.